This T cell receptor beta chain derives from a study of T-cell memory formation after mild COVID-19 listed by TCRdb under 2021. In the study overall: Most TCR sequence clusters were specific to one of the two donors. In two donors, T-cell clones that expanded and contracted after mild COVID-19 were followed by sequencing TCRalpha and TCRbeta repertoires longitudinally. The cohort was made up of two young adult volunteers, one female and one male, who were previously healthy.

This clonotype was recorded at least ten times. Which antigen it targets is not known. The input lacks base qualities; no much larger clone sits a single base away. PBMCs were isolated by Ficoll-Paque density gradient centrifugation. The trim is 1 base for V and 6 bases for J, with a gap of 12 bases between the germline ends. The CDR3 measures 14 amino acids from cysteine to phenylalanine. Only the CDR3 DNA stays, 42 bases, in frame from base 1. Looking up the germline V gene yields CDR1 MDHEN and CDR2 SYDVKM. Data came from an Illumina NovaSeq 6000. Using 5'RACE with constant-segment primers, TCRalpha and TCRbeta cDNA libraries were constructed, with sample barcodes and unique molecular identifiers added in the process. Trizol reagent was used to extract RNA from every sample. Amplification of the libraries took two PCR steps, and the second step added a second sample barcode plus Illumina TruSeq adapters. The libraries were sequenced on an Illumina NovaSeq using 2 x 150 bp paired-end reads. Regarding the original processing steps: Demultiplexing of reads and collapsing into UMI-guided consensus sequences were performed with migec v1.2.7. With mixcr v2.1.11, UMI consensuses were aligned to TRA and TRB V and J templates and assembled into clonotypes. A clonotype was counted as expanded or contracted only when both edgeR and NoisET called the clonotype significant, with the noise models trained on biological replicates. For edgeR calls, the thresholds were a false discovery rate-adjusted p below 0.01 and a log2 fold-change of 1. As an exploratory analysis of dynamics, max-normalized trajectories of the 1000 most abundant clonotypes were examined by PCA with hierarchical clustering. The CD4 or CD8 phenotype of responding clones was assigned using the separately sequenced CD4+ and CD8+ repertoires. TCRdb trimmed public reads at Q25 via fastp, called clones via MiXCR and kept in-frame beta chains. Rows with one shared CDR3 protein collapse into an entry with the most common genes and DNA. The V and J calls here are based on TCRdb, not the publication. This sample is represented by under 300,000 distinct CDR3 sequences; 8.2% of them were singletons. The ten most abundant clones make up 20% to 25% of the sample.

Study-wide conclusions, independent of this receptor: Some responding clones were detected in pre-infection memory, suggesting pre-existing cross-reactive memory T cells joined the SARS-CoV-2 response. Contracting CD4+ clones turned up mainly in the CM and EM memory subsets, whereas EMRA was where CD8+ clones were enriched. SARS-CoV-2 specificity was not confirmed for the second-wave clones peaking on day 37. Balanced CD4/CD8 phenotypes were observed for clones contracting from day 15 to 85, whereas a bias towards CD4+ was observed for a second wave of clones expanding from day 15 to 37. Only a couple of mild cases were covered in the study, and larger cohorts including severe cases with pre-infection samples were considered necessary.

The sample comprised PBMCs or a T cell subset sorted from them (not recorded which). The rearranged segments are TRBV28 and TRBJ2-5; matching of 5 bases hints at TRBD2 as the D gene. This receptor was obtained from a man younger than 35 who had mild COVID-19 (a few samples of this study predate the infection). The sample titles of this study are shuffled in the database, so cell type and time point are left out; the donor was told from shared clones. The DNA sequence reads TGTGCCAGCAGTTTATTGGAAGGGAGAAAGACCCAGTACTTC. This codes for CASSLLEGRKTQYF.